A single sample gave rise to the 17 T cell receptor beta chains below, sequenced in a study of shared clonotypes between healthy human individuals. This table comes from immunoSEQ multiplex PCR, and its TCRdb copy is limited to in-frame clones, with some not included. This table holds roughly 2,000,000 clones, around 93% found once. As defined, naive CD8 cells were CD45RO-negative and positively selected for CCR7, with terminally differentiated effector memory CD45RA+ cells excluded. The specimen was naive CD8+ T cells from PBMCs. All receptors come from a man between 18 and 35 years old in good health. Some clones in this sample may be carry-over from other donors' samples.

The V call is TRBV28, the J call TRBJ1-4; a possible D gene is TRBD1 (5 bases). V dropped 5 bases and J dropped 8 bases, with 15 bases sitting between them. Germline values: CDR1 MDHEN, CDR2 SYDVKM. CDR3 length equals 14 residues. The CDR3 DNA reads TGTGCCAGCAGTCGCTATCCCTACAGGGAAAAACTGTTTTTT. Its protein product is CASSRYPYREKLFF.

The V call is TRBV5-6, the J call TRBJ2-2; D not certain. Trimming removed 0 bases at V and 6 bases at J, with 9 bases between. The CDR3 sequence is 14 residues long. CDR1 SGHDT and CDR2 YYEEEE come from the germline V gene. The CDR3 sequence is CASSLVSGPGELFF. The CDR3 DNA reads TGTGCCAGCAGCTTGGTGTCGGGTCCCGGGGAGCTGTTTTTT.

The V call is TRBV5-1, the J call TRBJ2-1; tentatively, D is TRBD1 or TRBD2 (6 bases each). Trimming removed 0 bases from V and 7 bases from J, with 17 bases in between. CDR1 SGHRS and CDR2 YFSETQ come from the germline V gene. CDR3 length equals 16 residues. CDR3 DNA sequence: TGCGCCAGCAGCTTGGCCTGGGACTTGAGGGGGAATGAGCAGTTCTTC. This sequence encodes CASSLAWDLRGNEQFF.

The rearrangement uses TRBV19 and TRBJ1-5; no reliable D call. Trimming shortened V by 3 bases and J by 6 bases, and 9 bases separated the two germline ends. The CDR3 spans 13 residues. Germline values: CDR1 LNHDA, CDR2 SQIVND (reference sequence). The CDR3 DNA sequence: TGTGCCAGTAGTATTTGGTCTGGTCAGCCCCAGCATTTT. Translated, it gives CASSIWSGQPQHF.

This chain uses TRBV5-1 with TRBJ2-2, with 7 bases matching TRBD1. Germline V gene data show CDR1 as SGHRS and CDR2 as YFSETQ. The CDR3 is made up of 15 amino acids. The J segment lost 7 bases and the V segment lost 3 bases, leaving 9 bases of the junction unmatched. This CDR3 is CASSSHRGTVGELFF. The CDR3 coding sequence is TGCGCCAGCAGCTCGCACAGGGGTACAGTCGGGGAGCTGTTTTTT.

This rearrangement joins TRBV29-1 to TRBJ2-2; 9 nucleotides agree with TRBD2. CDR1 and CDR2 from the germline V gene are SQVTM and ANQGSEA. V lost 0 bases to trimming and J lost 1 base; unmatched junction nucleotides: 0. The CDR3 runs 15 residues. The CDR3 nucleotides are TGCAGCGTTGAAGAGCGGGAGGGGAACACCGGGGAGCTGTTTTTT. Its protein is CSVEEREGNTGELFF.

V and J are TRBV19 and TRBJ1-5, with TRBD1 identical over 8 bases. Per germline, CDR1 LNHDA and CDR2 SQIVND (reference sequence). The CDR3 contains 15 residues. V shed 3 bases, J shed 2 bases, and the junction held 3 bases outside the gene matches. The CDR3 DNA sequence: TGTGCCAGTAGTATCTTGGACAGGGGCAATCAGCCCCAGCATTTT. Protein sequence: CASSILDRGNQPQHF.

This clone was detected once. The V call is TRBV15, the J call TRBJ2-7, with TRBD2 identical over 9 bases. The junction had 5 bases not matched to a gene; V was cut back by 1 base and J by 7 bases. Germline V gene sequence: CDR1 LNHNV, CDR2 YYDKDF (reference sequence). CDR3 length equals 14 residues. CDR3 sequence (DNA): TGTGCCACCAGCAGAGTGTTAGCGGGAGATGAGCAGTACTTC. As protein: CATSRVLAGDEQYF.

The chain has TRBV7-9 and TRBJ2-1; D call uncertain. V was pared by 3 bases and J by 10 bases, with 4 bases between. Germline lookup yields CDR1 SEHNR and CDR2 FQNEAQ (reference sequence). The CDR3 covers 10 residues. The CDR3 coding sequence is TGTGCCAGCAGCTTTCAGGAGCAGTTCTTC. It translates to CASSFQEQFF.

The CDR3 loop reads CASIEDANTEAFF. The DNA of the CDR3 is TGTGCCAGCATTGAAGACGCGAACACTGAAGCTTTCTTT. The chain has TRBV28 and TRBJ1-1; no clear D. Trimming cost V 7 bases and J 1 base, with 10 bases left between them. Germline CDR1 and CDR2: MDHEN and SYDVKM. CDR3 length equals 13 residues.

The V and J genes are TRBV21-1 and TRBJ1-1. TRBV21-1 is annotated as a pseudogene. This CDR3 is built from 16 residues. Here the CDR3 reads CASSSPPTFLNTEAFF. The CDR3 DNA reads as TGTGCCAGCAGTTCTCCCCCCACGTTCCTGAACACTGAAGCTTTCTTT.

The CDR3 here is CASRDSTGELFF. The CDR3 DNA sequence: TGTGCCAGCAGGGACAGCACCGGGGAGCTGTTTTTT. The rearrangement uses TRBV6-1 and TRBJ2-2; TRBD1 is a possible D gene (6 bases). CDR3 length equals 12 residues. The germline V and J ends were trimmed by 6 bases and 4 bases, with 6 bases remaining between them. Germline V gene lookup returns CDR1 MNHNS and CDR2 SASEGT.

This CDR3 reads CASSHTSGRSREQYF. The CDR3 DNA sequence: TGTGCCAGCAGCCATACTAGCGGGAGGTCCCGGGAGCAGTACTTC. This rearrangement joins TRBV9 to TRBJ2-7; 12 bases agree with TRBD2. The CDR3 has 15 amino acids. Germline CDR1 reads SGDLS; CDR2 reads YYNGEE. J lost 7 bases, V lost 4 bases, and 9 bases had no gene match. Using reference TRBV9 and TRBJ2-7 for the parts outside the CDR3, the full variable domain is DSGVTQTPKHLITATGQRVTLRCSPRSGDLSVYWYQQSLDQGLQFLIQYYNGEERAKGNILERFSAQQFPDLHSELNLSSLELGDSALYFCASSHTSGRSREQYFGPGTRLTVT.

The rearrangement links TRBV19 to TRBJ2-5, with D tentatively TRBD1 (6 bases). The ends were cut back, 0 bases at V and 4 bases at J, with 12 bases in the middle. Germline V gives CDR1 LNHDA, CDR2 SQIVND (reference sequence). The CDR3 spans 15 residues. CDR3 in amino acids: CASSIDQGRGETQYF. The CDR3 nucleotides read TGTGCCAGTAGTATAGATCAGGGGCGCGGAGAGACCCAGTACTTC. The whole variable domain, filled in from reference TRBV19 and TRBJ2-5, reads DGGITQSPKYLFRKEGQNVTLSCEQNLNHDAMYWYRQDPGQGLRLIYYSQIVNDFQKGDIAEGYSVSREKKESFPLTVTSAQKNPTAFYLCASSIDQGRGETQYFGPGTRLLVL.

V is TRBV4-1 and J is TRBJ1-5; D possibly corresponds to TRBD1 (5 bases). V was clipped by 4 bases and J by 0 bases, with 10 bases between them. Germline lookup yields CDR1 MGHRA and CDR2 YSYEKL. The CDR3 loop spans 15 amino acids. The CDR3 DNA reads TGCGCCAGCAGCCCCGGGACCATTAGCAATCAGCCCCAGCATTTT. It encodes CASSPGTISNQPQHF.

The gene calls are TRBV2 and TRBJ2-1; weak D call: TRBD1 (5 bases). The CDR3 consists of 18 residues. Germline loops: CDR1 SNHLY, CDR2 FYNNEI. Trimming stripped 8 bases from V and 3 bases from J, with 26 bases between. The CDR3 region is CASEKWHRTGSNYNEQFF. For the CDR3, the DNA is TGTGCCAGCGAAAAATGGCACCGTACAGGATCCAACTACAATGAGCAGTTCTTC.

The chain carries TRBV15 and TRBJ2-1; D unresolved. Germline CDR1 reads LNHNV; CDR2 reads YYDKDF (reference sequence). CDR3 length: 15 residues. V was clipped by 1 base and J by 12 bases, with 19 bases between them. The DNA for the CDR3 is TGTGCCACCAGCAGAGGTCAGCTTGGCACAATGAGGCAGTTCTTC. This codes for CATSRGQLGTMRQFF.